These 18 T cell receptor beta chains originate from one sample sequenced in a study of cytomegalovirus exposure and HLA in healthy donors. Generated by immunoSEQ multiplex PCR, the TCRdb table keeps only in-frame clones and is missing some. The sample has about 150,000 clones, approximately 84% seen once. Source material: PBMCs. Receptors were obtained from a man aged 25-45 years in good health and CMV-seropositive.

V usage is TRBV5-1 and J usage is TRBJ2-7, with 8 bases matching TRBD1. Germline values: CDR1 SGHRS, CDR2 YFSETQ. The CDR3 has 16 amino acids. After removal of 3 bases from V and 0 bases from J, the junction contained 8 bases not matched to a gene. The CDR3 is CASSSGTGVTSYEQYF. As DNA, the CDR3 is TGCGCCAGCAGCTCGGGGACAGGCGTTACCTCCTACGAGCAGTACTTC.

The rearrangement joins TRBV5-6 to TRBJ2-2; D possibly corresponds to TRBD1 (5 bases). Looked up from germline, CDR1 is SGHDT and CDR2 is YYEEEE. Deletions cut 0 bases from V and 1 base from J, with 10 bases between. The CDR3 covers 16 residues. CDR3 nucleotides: TGTGCCAGCAGCTTGGCACACCAGGGGAACACCGGGGAGCTGTTTTTT. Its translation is CASSLAHQGNTGELFF.

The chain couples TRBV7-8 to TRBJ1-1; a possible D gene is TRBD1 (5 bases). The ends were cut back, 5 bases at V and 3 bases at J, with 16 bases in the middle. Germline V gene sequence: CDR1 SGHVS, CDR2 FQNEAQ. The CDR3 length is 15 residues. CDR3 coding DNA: TGTGCCAGCAGCCCTGGGGGGTTTGAGGACACTGAAGCTTTCTTT. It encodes CASSPGGFEDTEAFF.

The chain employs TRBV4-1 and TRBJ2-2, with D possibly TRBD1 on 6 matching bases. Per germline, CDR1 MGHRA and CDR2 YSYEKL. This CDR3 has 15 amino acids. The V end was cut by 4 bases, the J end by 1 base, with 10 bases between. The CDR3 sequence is CASSRGQMNTGELFF. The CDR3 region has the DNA TGCGCCAGCAGCCGCGGACAGATGAACACCGGGGAGCTGTTTTTT.

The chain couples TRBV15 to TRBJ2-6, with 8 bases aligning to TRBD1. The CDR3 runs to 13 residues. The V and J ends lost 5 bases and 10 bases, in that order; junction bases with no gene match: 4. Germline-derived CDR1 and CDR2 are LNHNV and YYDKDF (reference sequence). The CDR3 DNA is TGTGCCACCAGCCTACGGACAGGGAACGTCCTGACTTTC. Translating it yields CATSLRTGNVLTF. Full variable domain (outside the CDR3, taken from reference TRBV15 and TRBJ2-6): DAMVIQNPRYQVTQFGKPVTLSCSQTLNHNVMYWYQQKSSQAPKLLFHYYDKDFNNEADTPDNFQSRRPNTSFCFLDIRSPGLGDTAMYLCATSLRTGNVLTFGAGSRLTVL.

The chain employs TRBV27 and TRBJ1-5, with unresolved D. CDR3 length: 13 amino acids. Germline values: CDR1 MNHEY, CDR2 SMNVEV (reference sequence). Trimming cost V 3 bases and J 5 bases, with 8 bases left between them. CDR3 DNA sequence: TGTGCCAGCAGTTTTCAGCTAGATCAGCCCCAGCATTTT. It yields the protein CASSFQLDQPQHF.

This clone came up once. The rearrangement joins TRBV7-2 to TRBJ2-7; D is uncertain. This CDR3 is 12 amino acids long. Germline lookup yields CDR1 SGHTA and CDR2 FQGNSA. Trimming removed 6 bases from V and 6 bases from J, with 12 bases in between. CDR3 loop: CASRLQASEQYF. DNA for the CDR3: TGTGCCAGCAGACTTCAGGCGAGCGAGCAGTACTTC.

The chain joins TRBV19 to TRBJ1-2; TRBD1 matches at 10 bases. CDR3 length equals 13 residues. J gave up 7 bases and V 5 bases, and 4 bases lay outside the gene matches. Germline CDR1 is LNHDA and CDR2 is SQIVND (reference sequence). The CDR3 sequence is CASSDRGLRGYTF. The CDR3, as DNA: TGTGCCAGTAGTGACAGGGGGCTTCGTGGCTACACCTTC.

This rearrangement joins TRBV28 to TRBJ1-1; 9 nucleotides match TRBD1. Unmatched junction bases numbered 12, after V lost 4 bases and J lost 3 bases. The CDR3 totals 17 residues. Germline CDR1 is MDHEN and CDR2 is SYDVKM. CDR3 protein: CASSYRTGDAVDTEAFF. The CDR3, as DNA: TGTGCCAGCAGTTATCGGACAGGGGACGCGGTGGACACTGAAGCTTTCTTT.

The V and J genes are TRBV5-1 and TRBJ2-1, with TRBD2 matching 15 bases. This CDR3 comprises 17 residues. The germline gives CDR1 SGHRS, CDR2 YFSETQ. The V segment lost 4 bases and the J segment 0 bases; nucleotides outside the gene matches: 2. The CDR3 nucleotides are TGCGCCAGCAGCCTGGGACTAGCGGGAGGCTCCTACAATGAGCAGTTCTTC. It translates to CASSLGLAGGSYNEQFF.

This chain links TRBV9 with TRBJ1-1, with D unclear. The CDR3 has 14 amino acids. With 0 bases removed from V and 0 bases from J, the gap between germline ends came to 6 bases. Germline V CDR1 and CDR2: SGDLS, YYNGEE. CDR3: CASSVAEMNTEAFF. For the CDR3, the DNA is TGTGCCAGCAGCGTAGCAGAAATGAACACTGAAGCTTTCTTT.

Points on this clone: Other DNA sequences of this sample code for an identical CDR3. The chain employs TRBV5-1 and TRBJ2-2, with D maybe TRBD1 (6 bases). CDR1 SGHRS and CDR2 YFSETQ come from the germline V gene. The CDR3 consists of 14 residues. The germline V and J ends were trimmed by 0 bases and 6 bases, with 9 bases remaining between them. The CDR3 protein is CASSLAGEAGELFF. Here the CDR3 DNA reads TGCGCCAGCAGCTTGGCAGGGGAAGCCGGGGAGCTGTTTTTT.

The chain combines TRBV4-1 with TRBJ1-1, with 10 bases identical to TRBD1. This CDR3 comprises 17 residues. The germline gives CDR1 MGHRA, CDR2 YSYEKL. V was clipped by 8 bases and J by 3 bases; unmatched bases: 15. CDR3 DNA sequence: TGCGCCAGCGCTCATCCCGGGGGGGACAGGGGACACACTGAAGCTTTCTTT. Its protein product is CASAHPGGDRGHTEAFF.

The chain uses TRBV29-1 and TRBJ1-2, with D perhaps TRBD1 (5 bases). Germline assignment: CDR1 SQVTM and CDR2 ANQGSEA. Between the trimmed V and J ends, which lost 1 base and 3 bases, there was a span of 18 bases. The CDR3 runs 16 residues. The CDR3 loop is CSVEVQRGPGDYGYTF. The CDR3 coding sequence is TGCAGCGTTGAAGTACAAAGGGGTCCCGGAGACTATGGCTACACCTTC.

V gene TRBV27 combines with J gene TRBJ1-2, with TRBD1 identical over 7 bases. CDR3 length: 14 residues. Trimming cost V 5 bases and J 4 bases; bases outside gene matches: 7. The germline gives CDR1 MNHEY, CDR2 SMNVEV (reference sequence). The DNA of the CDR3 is TGTGCCAGCAGTCCTACCCGGACAGGCTATGGCTACACCTTC. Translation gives CASSPTRTGYGYTF.

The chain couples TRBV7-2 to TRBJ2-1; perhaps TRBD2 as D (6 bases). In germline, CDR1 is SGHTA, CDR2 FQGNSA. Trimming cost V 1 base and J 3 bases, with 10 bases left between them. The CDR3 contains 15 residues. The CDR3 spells CASSLGGNHYNEQFF. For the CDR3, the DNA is TGTGCCAGCAGCTTAGGCGGGAACCACTACAATGAGCAGTTCTTC.

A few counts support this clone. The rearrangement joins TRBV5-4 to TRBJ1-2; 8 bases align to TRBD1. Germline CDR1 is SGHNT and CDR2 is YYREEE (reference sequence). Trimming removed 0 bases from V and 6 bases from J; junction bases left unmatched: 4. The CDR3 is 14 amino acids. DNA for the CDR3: TGTGCCAGCAGCTTGGGCAGGGGGCTGGATGGCTACACCTTC. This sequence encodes CASSLGRGLDGYTF.

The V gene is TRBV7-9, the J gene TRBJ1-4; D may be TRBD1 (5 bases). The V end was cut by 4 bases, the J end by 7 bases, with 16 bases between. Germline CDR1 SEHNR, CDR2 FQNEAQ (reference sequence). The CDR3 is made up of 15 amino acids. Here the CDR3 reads CASSSREESGEKLFF. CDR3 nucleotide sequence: TGTGCCAGCAGCTCCAGGGAGGAGAGTGGTGAAAAACTGTTTTTT.